This TCR beta chain was sequenced in a study of shared clonotypes between healthy human individuals. The wider study: Those who served as donors were two women and a few men between the ages of 18 and 49. The plates for each donor numbered three CD4 naive, three CD4 memory, two CD8 naive and one CD8 memory.

Whole-study results and caveats: Clonotypes shared by all four donors outscored non-shared clonotypes in generation probability. At large depth, rarefaction still showed sorted-subset sequencing to be incomplete.

Of note for this clone: Its cognate antigen is unknown.

The data were produced by immunoSEQ multiplex PCR, yet TCRdb's version contains in-frame clones alone and is incomplete. The sample has approximately 640,000 clones, roughly 78% seen once. CDR3 length: 17 amino acids. V was clipped by 0 bases and J by 1 base, with 13 bases between them. CDR1 and CDR2 from the germline V gene are LGHNA and YNFKEQ. This clonotype was obtained from a young woman in good health. The chain employs TRBV4-2 and TRBJ2-1; D is undetermined. The specimen was memory CD4+ T cells sorted from blood. The subset here: CD45RA-negative fraction. The CDR3 loop is CASSQDDVGLSYNEQFF. The CDR3, as DNA: TGTGCCAGCAGCCAAGACGATGTGGGCTTATCCTACAATGAGCAGTTCTTC.